This T cell receptor beta chain emerged from a study of OX40 agonist ivuxolimab in advanced cancers. Only in-frame clones appear in the TCRdb table, and some are missing; sequencing was by immunoSEQ multiplex PCR. The data show some 86,000 clones, with 85% to 90% seen just once and 6.5% held by the top ten. Germline CDR1 is LNHDA and CDR2 is SQIVND (reference sequence). The CDR3 runs 16 residues. The V end lost 3 bases, the J end lost 0 bases, and 12 bases lay between the germline ends. This clone has just one count. This clonotype originated in an adult with an advanced solid tumor such as melanoma, head and neck, liver or kidney cancer. The V and J genes are TRBV19 and TRBJ1-5; maybe TRBD1 (6 bases). The material sequenced was CD4+ or CD8+ T cells sorted from blood, taken in a trial of the OX40 agonist ivuxolimab. The CDR3 is CASSIVGDNSNQPQHF. CDR3 bases: TGTGCCAGTAGTATCGTTGGGGACAATAGCAATCAGCCCCAGCATTTT. The complete variable domain, with remaining parts taken from reference TRBV19 and TRBJ1-5, reads DGGITQSPKYLFRKEGQNVTLSCEQNLNHDAMYWYRQDPGQGLRLIYYSQIVNDFQKGDIAEGYSVSREKKESFPLTVTSAQKNPTAFYLCASSIVGDNSNQPQHFGDGTRLSIL.